The source of this TCR beta chain is a study of T cell repertoires in cytomegalovirus infection (dated by TCRdb to between 2017 and 2020). Some background on the complete study: The HLA type of each donor mattered for the analysis, because public TCR beta signatures pointed to carriage of CMV infection along with the matching HLA type. Beyond this particular receptor, the publication reports: Carriers of CMV infection plus the relevant HLA type were discriminated by the cumulative frequency of public TCR beta family members in the study cohort and in an independent roughly 320-donor cohort. The ex vivo response was dominated by HLA-C-restricted CMV-specific TCR beta clonotypes, which also provided the single most frequent clonotype in two of eight donors.

About this clonotype itself: Its antigen remains undetermined. Base qualities are missing; no much larger clone stands one base away.

The CDR3 holds 15 amino acids from the cysteine to the phenylalanine. Solely the CDR3 DNA is kept, with 45 bases framed from the first base. V is clipped by 6 bases and J by 1 base, and the sequence between their germline boundaries is 15 bases long. Per the germline V gene, MDHEN is the CDR1 and SYDVKM is the CDR2. These reads were obtained on an Illumina HiSeq 1500. TCRdb itself trimmed the public reads at Q25 with fastp, ran MiXCR and retained productive beta chains. Under each unique CDR3 protein, matching rows form one entry showing the most common genes and DNA. Here the sample has around 740,000 distinct CDR3 sequences; 35% to 40% occur a single time. Roughly 2.9% of the sample is taken by the ten largest.

This receptor was identified in a human donor in good health (CMV status not recorded). Some clones in this sample may be carry-over from other donors' samples. The sequence links TRBV28 to TRBJ2-5, with a tentative D gene TRBD2 over 6 matching bases. Input material: PBMCs. The CDR3 region reads CASSTRGRLQETQYF. The DNA sequence follows: TGTGCCAGCAGCACGCGGGGCCGGCTCCAAGAGACCCAGTACTTC.